These 19 T cell receptor beta chains originate from one sample sequenced in a study of CD4 T cells in relation to SARS-CoV-2 and coronaviruses. CD4+ T cells from unexposed donors were obtained before the COVID-19 pandemic (2011-2018). Method: immunoSEQ multiplex PCR; TCRdb's copy keeps in-frame clones and lacks some. Of approximately 59,000 clones in the sample, 75% to 90% were seen once. The sample taken for sequencing was memory CD4+ T cells from PBMCs. The receptors stem from a human donor in good health.

V is TRBV18 and J is TRBJ1-6, with 9 bases aligning to TRBD1. The ends lost 2 bases at V and 8 bases at J; junction bases unmatched: 4. Per germline, CDR1 KGHSH and CDR2 LQKENI. This CDR3 comprises 15 residues. CDR3 region: CASSPGTGLDSPLHF. The CDR3 bases are TGTGCCAGCTCACCAGGGACAGGGTTGGATTCACCCCTCCACTTT.

The rearrangement links TRBV5-1 to TRBJ2-5, with D uncertain. Per the germline V gene, CDR1 is SGHRS and CDR2 is YFSETQ. CDR3 size: 15 residues. V was cut by 1 base and J by 1 base, with 11 bases left in between. This chain's CDR3 is CASSLLPGPQETQYF. CDR3 coding DNA: TGCGCCAGCAGCTTGCTTCCCGGGCCCCAAGAGACCCAGTACTTC.

This rearrangement joins TRBV30 to TRBJ2-5, with D possibly TRBD1 on 6 matching bases. Trimming left V 1 base short and J 4 bases short, with 13 bases between. This CDR3 spans 14 amino acids. Germline V gene lookup returns CDR1 GTSNPN and CDR2 SVGIG (reference sequence). CDR3 bases: TGTGCCTGGAGTGGTGGGGGCCTGGTAGAGACCCAGTACTTC. Encoded protein: CAWSGGGLVETQYF.

V usage is TRBV6-6 and J usage is TRBJ2-4; 9 bases map to TRBD2. Germline values: CDR1 MNHNY, CDR2 SVGAGI (reference sequence). V trimming: 2 bases; J trimming: 6 bases; junction bases outside the gene matches: 8. There are 16 residues in the CDR3. CDR3 sequence reads: CASSYGPPTSGNIQYF. For the CDR3, the DNA is TGTGCCAGCAGTTACGGCCCTCCGACTAGCGGAAACATTCAGTACTTC.

V and J are TRBV28 and TRBJ1-2, with unresolved D. CDR1 and CDR2 (germline): MDHEN, SYDVKM. This CDR3 is 12 amino acids long. V was shortened by 4 bases and J by 3 bases, with 6 bases between the two germline ends. The CDR3 coding sequence is TGTGCCAGCAGTTCCCGGGACTATGGCTACACCTTC. The encoded protein is CASSSRDYGYTF.

The genes are TRBV11-3 and TRBJ1-1, with D unclear. The germline V and J ends were trimmed by 5 bases and 5 bases, with 15 bases remaining between them. The CDR3 is 14 residues long. Germline V gene data show CDR1 as SGHNT and CDR2 as YENEEA. The CDR3 loop is CASSLGPGRTEAFF. The CDR3 DNA reads TGTGCCAGCAGCCTCGGGCCGGGGAGGACTGAAGCTTTCTTT.

The chain carries TRBV11-1 and TRBJ2-1, with TRBD1 identical over 9 bases. With 2 bases clipped from V and 9 bases from J, the junction kept 11 bases outside the gene matches. Germline V gene lookup returns CDR1 SGHAT and CDR2 FQDESV (reference sequence). This CDR3 contains 16 residues. The CDR3 loop reads CASSLLGGTGRGEQFF. In nucleotides, the CDR3 is TGTGCCAGCAGCTTACTAGGGGGGACAGGGAGGGGTGAGCAGTTCTTC.

This chain joins TRBV18 and TRBJ2-1, with D tentatively TRBD1 or TRBD2 (5 bases each). CDR3 length equals 17 residues. With 3 bases removed from V and 6 bases from J, the gap between germline ends came to 21 bases. The germline V gene has CDR1 KGHSH and CDR2 LQKENI. Here the CDR3 DNA reads TGTGCCAGCTCACCTACCGGTCTTGGTGCCGGGACCAATGAGCAGTTCTTC. It specifies CASSPTGLGAGTNEQFF.

This sequence joins TRBV19 and TRBJ2-5; D is perhaps TRBD1 (6 bases). CDR1 and CDR2 (germline): LNHDA, SQIVND (reference sequence). Trimming took 5 bases from V and 4 from J, leaving 20 bases between them. The CDR3 contains 16 residues. The CDR3 coding sequence is TGTGCCAGTAGTCTAAACAGGGCCTCCCGGAGAGAGACCCAGTACTTC. As protein: CASSLNRASRRETQYF.

This CDR3 reads CASSMPPVSPRTDTQYF. In DNA form, the CDR3 reads TGTGCCAGTAGTATGCCCCCCGTCTCCCCCCGCACAGATACGCAGTATTTT. V and J are TRBV19 and TRBJ2-3; D is uncertain. Trimming took 3 bases from V and 1 from J, leaving 17 bases between them. Germline assignment: CDR1 LNHDA and CDR2 SQIVND (reference sequence). The CDR3 has 17 amino acids.

The V gene is TRBV28, the J gene TRBJ2-4; 12 nucleotides match TRBD2. Germline assignment: CDR1 MDHEN and CDR2 SYDVKM. The V gene end was trimmed by 4 bases and the J gene end by 3 bases; junction bases not matched to a gene: 1. The CDR3 extends over 15 amino acids. Here the CDR3 DNA reads TGTGCCAGCAGTTCACTAGCGGGAGGCAAAAACATTCAGTACTTC. Protein: CASSSLAGGKNIQYF.

The V and J genes are TRBV7-2 and TRBJ1-1, with D unclear. From germline, CDR1 is SGHTA and CDR2 FQGNSA. V was cut by 5 bases and J by 10 bases, with 17 bases left in between. The CDR3 loop spans 13 amino acids. The DNA for the CDR3 is TGTGCCAGCAGCCCGGAGGAGGGATCGACAGCTTTCTTT. This sequence encodes CASSPEEGSTAFF.

As to this clone: One end of the junction is discordant with germline, which a read error may explain. The V gene is TRBV7-7, the J gene TRBJ2-3; 8 nucleotides align to TRBD2. Germline V gene data show CDR1 as SSHAT and CDR2 as FNYEAQ (reference sequence). This CDR3 contains 14 residues. The CDR3 DNA is TGTGCTAGCAGCCGGACTAGCTACACAGATACGCAGTATTTT. This encodes CASSRTSYTDTQYF.

For the CDR3, the DNA is TGTGCCAGTAGACAGGGAGGCACAGATACGCAGTATTTT. As protein: CASRQGGTDTQYF. This chain connects TRBV19 to TRBJ2-3; a weak D match, TRBD1 (6 bases). Trimming removed 6 bases at V and 1 base at J, with 8 bases between. The CDR3 spans 13 residues. CDR1 LNHDA and CDR2 SQIVND come from the germline V gene (reference sequence).

V is TRBV12-3 or TRBV12-4 and J is TRBJ2-3; D possibly corresponds to TRBD2 (6 bases). The CDR3 contains 11 residues. V lost 5 bases, J lost 9 bases, and 9 bases lay in between. The CDR3 bases are TGTGCCAGCAGTCTACTAGCAACGCAGTATTTT. Encoded protein: CASSLLATQYF.

The genes are TRBV19 and TRBJ2-1, with 12 nucleotides matching TRBD2. The germline V gene encodes CDR1 LNHDA and CDR2 SQIVND (reference sequence). CDR3 length: 17 residues. V lost 6 bases, J lost 3 bases, and 9 bases stayed unmatched. For the CDR3, the DNA is TGTGCCAGTAGCGAACCCGCGGGACTAGCGGGCTACAATGAGCAGTTCTTC. Amino acids: CASSEPAGLAGYNEQFF.

The chain has TRBV30 and TRBJ2-3; tentatively, D is TRBD1 (5 bases). Germline CDR1 is GTSNPN and CDR2 is SVGIG (reference sequence). The CDR3 loop spans 10 amino acids. In nucleotides, the CDR3 is TGTGCAAGGGGCTCCGATACGCAGTATTTT. It encodes CARGSDTQYF.

The chain uses TRBV20-1 and TRBJ1-3, with unresolved D. The CDR3 contains 11 residues. V was pared by 4 bases and J by 7 bases, with 8 bases between. Looked up from germline, CDR1 is DFQATT and CDR2 is SNEGSKA (reference sequence). In nucleotides, the CDR3 is TGCAGTGCTACGCCAAGGAACACCATATATTTT. Amino acids: CSATPRNTIYF.

V gene TRBV30 combines with J gene TRBJ2-7; 9 bases agree with TRBD2. J lost 3 bases, V lost 3 bases, and 6 bases had no gene match. The germline V gene encodes CDR1 GTSNPN and CDR2 SVGIG (reference sequence). CDR3 length equals 14 residues. The CDR3 DNA follows: TGTGCCTGGAGATCGGCGGGAGGGAACTACGAGCAGTACTTC. It encodes CAWRSAGGNYEQYF. Combining the CDR3 with reference TRBV30 and TRBJ2-7 gives the whole variable domain SQTIHQWPATLVQPVGSPLSLECTVEGTSNPNLYWYRQAAGRGLQLLFYSVGIGQISSEVPQNLSASRPQDRQFILSSKKLLLSDSGFYLCAWRSAGGNYEQYFGPGTRLTVT.